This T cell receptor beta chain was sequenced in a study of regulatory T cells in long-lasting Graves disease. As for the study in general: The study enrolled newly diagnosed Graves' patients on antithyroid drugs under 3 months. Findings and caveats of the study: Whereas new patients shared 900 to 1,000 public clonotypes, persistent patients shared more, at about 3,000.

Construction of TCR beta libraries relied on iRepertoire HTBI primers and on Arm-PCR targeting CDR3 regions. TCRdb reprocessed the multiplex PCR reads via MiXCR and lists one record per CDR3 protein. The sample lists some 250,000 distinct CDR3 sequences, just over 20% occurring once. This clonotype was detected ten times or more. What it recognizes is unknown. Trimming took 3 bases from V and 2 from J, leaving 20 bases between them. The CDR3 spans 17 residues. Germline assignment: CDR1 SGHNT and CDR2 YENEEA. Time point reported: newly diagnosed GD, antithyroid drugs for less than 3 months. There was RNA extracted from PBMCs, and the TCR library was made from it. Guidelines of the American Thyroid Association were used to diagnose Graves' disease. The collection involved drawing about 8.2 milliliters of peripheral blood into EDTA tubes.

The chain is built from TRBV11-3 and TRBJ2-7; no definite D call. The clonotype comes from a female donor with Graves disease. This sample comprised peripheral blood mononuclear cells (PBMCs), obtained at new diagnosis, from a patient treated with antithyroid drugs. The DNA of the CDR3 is TGTGCCAGCAGCTTCTCCCTATCAGGTCAGGTCCCCTACGAGCAGTACTTC. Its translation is CASSFSLSGQVPYEQYF.